A selection of T cell receptor beta chains follows, all from one sample in a study of beta chain features in type 1 diabetes. Sequencing used immunoSEQ multiplex PCR; TCRdb keeps in-frame clones, though not all of them. The sample has over 700,000 clones, 15% to 20% seen once. Sequenced material: naive CD4+ T cells from blood. The receptors originated from a young woman in good health. CDR3s include the opening cysteine and the closing phenylalanine or tryptophan. The D gene is left open where the match is weak. Clone size is stated in some rows and not others, as once, few, many or a class when expanded.

J | V | size | D | CDR3 | DNA
TRBJ2-1 | TRBV28 | few | NA | CAGGSSYNEQFF | TGTGCCGGCGGAAGCTCCTACAATGAGCAGTTCTTC
TRBJ1-5 | TRBV14 | NA | TRBD1 | CASSQHRGPTILNQPQHF | TGTGCCAGCAGCCAGCACAGGGGACCAACGATTCTAAATCAGCCCCAGCATTTT
TRBJ2-3 | TRBV11-3 | NA | NA | CASSSRKSGDTQYF | TGTGCCAGCAGCTCCCGCAAGTCCGGGGATACGCAGTATTTT
TRBJ2-7 | TRBV28 | NA | NA | CASSLPPTGFAEQYF | TGTGCCAGCAGTTTACCGCCGACAGGTTTTGCCGAGCAGTACTTC
TRBJ1-5 | TRBV5-4 | few | NA | CASSLMGGRSQHF | TGTGCCAGCAGCTTGATGGGGGGCCGGTCCCAGCATTTT
TRBJ2-7 | TRBV20-1 | few | NA | CSARDYYEQYF | TGCAGTGCTAGAGACTACTACGAGCAGTACTTC
TRBJ2-1 | TRBV19 | NA | NA | CASSTSSFSYNEQFF | TGTGCCAGTAGTACTTCTAGCTTCTCCTACAATGAGCAGTTCTTC
TRBJ2-7 | TRBV7-3 | few | TRBD1 | CASSQDRGRHYEQYF | TGTGCCAGCAGCCAGGACAGGGGGCGGCACTACGAGCAGTACTTC
TRBJ2-1 | TRBV7-8 | few | TRBD2 | CASSRTSGHNEQFF | TGTGCCAGCAGCCGGACTAGCGGACACAATGAGCAGTTCTTC
TRBJ2-7 | TRBV27 | few | TRBD2 | CASSLSVSSGFKQYF | TGTGCCAGCAGTTTATCTGTGTCTAGCGGGTTCAAGCAGTACTTC
TRBJ2-2 | TRBV7-3 | few | NA | CASSSLRGELFF | TGTGCCAGCAGCTCCCTCCGCGGGGAGCTGTTTTTT
TRBJ2-5 | TRBV9 | few | NA | CASSVNGKETQYF | TGTGCCAGCAGCGTAAACGGTAAAGAGACCCAGTACTTC
TRBJ2-7 | TRBV28 | NA | TRBD1 | CASSLGTGPHEQYF | TGTGCCAGCAGTTTGGGGACAGGGCCCCACGAGCAGTACTTC
TRBJ2-1 | TRBV5-4 | few | TRBD1 | CASSLLDRGNEQFF | TGTGCCAGCAGCTTGTTGGACAGGGGGAATGAGCAGTTCTTC
TRBJ2-1 | TRBV18 | few | TRBD2 | CASSPGTKKNNEQFF | TGTGCCAGCTCACCCGGGACTAAAAAGAACAATGAGCAGTTCTTC
TRBJ1-1 | TRBV9 | NA | NA | CASSVAGQNTEAFF | TGTGCCAGCAGCGTAGCCGGACAGAACACTGAAGCTTTCTTT
TRBJ2-5 | TRBV20-1 | NA | TRBD1 | CSAHRGETQYF | TGCAGTGCCCACAGGGGAGAGACCCAGTACTTC
TRBJ1-1 | TRBV6-6 | NA | NA | CVCSPPPNTEAFF | TGTGTATGCAGTCCTCCACCGAACACTGAAGCTTTCTTT
TRBJ2-7 | TRBV7-9 | NA | NA | CASSSPGLGTLLYEQYF | TGTGCCAGCAGCTCCCCAGGTTTGGGCACTCTTCTCTACGAGCAGTACTTC
TRBJ2-1 | TRBV2 | few | TRBD2 | CASSETSGNNEQFF | TGTGCCAGCAGTGAGACTAGCGGGAACAATGAGCAGTTCTTC
TRBJ2-1 | TRBV18 | NA | TRBD2 | CASSPMTSGNNEQFF | TGTGCCAGCTCACCAATGACTAGCGGGAACAATGAGCAGTTCTTC
TRBJ2-1 | TRBV16 | few | TRBD2 | CASSRLAGDGFHEQFF | TGTGCCAGCAGCCGATTAGCGGGAGACGGATTCCATGAGCAGTTCTTC
TRBJ2-7 | TRBV6-5 | few | TRBD1 | CASSPTGTGALGQYF | TGTGCCAGCAGCCCGACCGGGACAGGAGCCTTGGGGCAGTACTTC
TRBJ1-1 | TRBV29-1 | NA | NA | CSATVNTEAFF | TGCAGCGCGACCGTGAACACTGAAGCTTTCTTT
TRBJ2-3 | TRBV7-9 | few | NA | CASTPAGGTDTQYF | TGTGCCAGCACCCCAGCGGGTGGCACAGATACGCAGTATTTT
TRBJ2-2 | TRBV27 | NA | TRBD2 | CATGGGARNTGELFF | TGTGCCACGGGGGGAGGAGCGAGGAACACCGGGGAGCTGTTTTTT
TRBJ2-7 | TRBV13 | few | NA | CASSLVGLSSYEQYF | TGTGCCAGCAGCTTAGTCGGGCTTTCGTCCTACGAGCAGTACTTC
TRBJ1-3 | TRBV27 | NA | NA | CASSSTGFSGNTIYF | TGTGCCAGCAGTTCGACAGGTTTCTCTGGAAACACCATATATTTT